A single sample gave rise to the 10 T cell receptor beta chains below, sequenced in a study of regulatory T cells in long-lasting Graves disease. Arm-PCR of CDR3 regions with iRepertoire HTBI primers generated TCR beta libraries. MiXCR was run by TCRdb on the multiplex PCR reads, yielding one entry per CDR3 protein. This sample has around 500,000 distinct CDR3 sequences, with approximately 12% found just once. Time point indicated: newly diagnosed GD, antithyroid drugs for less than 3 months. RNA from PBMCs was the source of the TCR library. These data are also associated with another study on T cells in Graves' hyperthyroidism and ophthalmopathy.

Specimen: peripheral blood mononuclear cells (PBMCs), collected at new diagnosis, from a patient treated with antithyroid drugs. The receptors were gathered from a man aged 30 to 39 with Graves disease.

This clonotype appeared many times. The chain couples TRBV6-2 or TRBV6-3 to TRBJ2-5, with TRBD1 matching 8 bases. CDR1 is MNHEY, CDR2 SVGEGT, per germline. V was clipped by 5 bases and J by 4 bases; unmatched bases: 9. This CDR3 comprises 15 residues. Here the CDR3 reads CASSDWQGAGETQYF. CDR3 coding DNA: TGTGCCAGCAGTGATTGGCAGGGGGCGGGAGAGACCCAGTACTTC.

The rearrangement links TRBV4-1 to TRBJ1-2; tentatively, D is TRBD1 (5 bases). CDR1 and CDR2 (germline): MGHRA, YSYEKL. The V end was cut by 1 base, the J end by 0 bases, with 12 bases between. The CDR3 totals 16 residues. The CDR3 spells CASSQGLGPSNYGYTF. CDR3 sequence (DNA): TGCGCCAGCAGCCAAGGATTGGGACCCTCTAACTATGGCTACACCTTC.

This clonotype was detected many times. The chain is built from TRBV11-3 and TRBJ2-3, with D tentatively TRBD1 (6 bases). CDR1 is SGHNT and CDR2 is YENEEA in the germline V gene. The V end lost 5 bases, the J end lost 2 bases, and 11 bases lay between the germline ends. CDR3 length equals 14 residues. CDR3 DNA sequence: TGTGCCAGCAGCGACAGGAGTTACACAGATACGCAGTATTTT. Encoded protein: CASSDRSYTDTQYF.

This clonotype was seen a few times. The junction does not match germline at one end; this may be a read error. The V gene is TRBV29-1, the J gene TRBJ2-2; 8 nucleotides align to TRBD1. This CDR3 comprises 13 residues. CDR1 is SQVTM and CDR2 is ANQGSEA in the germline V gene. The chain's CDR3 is CSVQGAWGGERFF. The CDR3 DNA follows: TGCAGCGTCCAGGGGGCATGGGGCGGGGAGCGGTTTTTT.

The CDR3 region is CAHPAGVVTGELFF. The CDR3 bases are TGTGCCCATCCGGCGGGAGTCGTCACCGGGGAGCTGTTTTTT. The chain links TRBV30 to TRBJ2-2; 7 bases fit TRBD2. From germline, CDR1 is GTSNPN and CDR2 SVGIG (reference sequence). Trimming took 8 bases from V and 4 from J; bases not matched to a gene: 10. The CDR3 has 14 residues. Together with reference TRBV30 and TRBJ2-2, the CDR3 gives the full variable domain: SQTIHQWPATLVQPVGSPLSLECTVEGTSNPNLYWYRQAAGRGLQLLFYSVGIGQISSEVPQNLSASRPQDRQFILSSKKLLLSDSGFYLCAHPAGVVTGELFFGEGSRLTVL.

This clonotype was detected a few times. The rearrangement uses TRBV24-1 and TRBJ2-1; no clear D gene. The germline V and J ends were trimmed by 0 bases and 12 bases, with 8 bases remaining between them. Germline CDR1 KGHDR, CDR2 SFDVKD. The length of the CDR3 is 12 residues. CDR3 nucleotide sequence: TGTGCCACCAGTGATTTGGGTTGGTGGCAGTTCTTC. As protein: CATSDLGWWQFF.

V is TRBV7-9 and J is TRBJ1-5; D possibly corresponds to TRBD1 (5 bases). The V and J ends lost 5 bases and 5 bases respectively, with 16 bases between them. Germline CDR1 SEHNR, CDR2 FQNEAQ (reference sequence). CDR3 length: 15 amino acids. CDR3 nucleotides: TGTGCCAGCAGCCACAATGGGGGGGGGGATCAGCCCCAGCATTTT. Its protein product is CASSHNGGGDQPQHF.

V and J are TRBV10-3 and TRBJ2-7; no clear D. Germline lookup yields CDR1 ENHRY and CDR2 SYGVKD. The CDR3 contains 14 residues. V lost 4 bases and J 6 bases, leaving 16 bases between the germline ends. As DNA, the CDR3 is TGTGCCATCAGTGCATTGGTCTTCCGTCTCGAGCAGTACTTC. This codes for CAISALVFRLEQYF.

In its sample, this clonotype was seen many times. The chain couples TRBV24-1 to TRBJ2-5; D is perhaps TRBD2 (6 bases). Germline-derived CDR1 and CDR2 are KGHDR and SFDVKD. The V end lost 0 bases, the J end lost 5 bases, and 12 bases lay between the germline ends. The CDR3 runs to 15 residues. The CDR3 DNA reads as TGTGCCACCAGTGATTTGACCGGGAGCGGGGAGACCCAGTACTTC. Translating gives CATSDLTGSGETQYF.

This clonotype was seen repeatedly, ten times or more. As DNA, the CDR3 is TGTGCCACCAGTGATTTGCGAGCCGGGACAATCACAGATACGCAGTATTTT. This encodes CATSDLRAGTITDTQYF. This rearrangement joins TRBV24-1 to TRBJ2-3, with D maybe TRBD1 (6 bases). The CDR3 runs 17 residues. V was shortened by 0 bases and J by 2 bases, with 14 bases between the two germline ends. Germline assignment: CDR1 KGHDR and CDR2 SFDVKD.